These 26 T cell receptor beta chains share one sample of origin, sequenced in a study of shared clonotypes between healthy human individuals. The method was immunoSEQ multiplex PCR; TCRdb's version includes in-frame clones alone and lacks a portion of them. The sample lists around 990,000 clones; around 77% were seen once. The sample was memory CD4+ T cells from PBMCs. Indicated subset: CD45RA-negative fraction. All receptors come from a man between 18 and 29 years old in good health. Some clones in this sample may be carry-over from other donors' samples.

The V gene is TRBV7-9, the J gene TRBJ2-2; 11 nucleotides align to TRBD2. The CDR3 is 19 residues long. The germline V gene has CDR1 SEHNR and CDR2 FQNEAQ (reference sequence). With 5 bases clipped from V and 5 bases from J, the junction kept 16 bases outside the gene matches. The CDR3 spells CASSARDQTLAGETGELFF. In DNA form, the CDR3 reads TGTGCCAGCAGCGCCCGAGACCAAACACTAGCGGGAGAGACCGGGGAGCTGTTTTTT.

Points on this clone: This clone may be a read error of a much larger clone one base away. The V and J genes are TRBV7-2 and TRBJ1-1; 7 bases line up with TRBD1. The V and J ends lost 5 bases and 1 base, in that order; junction bases with no gene match: 4. CDR3 length: 14 residues. The germline CDR1 and CDR2 sequences are SGHTA and FQGNSA. CDR3: CASSPDRENTEAFF. Written as DNA, the CDR3 is TGTGCCAGCAGCCCCGACAGGGAGAACACTGAAGCTTTCTTT.

V usage is TRBV28 and J usage is TRBJ1-2; TRBD1 agrees at 7 bases. In germline, CDR1 is MDHEN, CDR2 SYDVKM. The V and J ends lost 4 bases and 4 bases, in that order; junction bases with no gene match: 12. The CDR3 has 16 amino acids. CDR3 DNA sequence: TGTGCCAGCAGTTCCCACCCCCCTCGGGACAGCTATGGCTACACCTTC. Protein sequence: CASSSHPPRDSYGYTF.

V is TRBV10-3 and J is TRBJ2-2, with TRBD2 matching 9 bases. Germline assignment: CDR1 ENHRY and CDR2 SYGVKD. The CDR3 totals 16 residues. J gave up 6 bases and V 5 bases, and 10 bases lay outside the gene matches. The CDR3 is CAISSLAGMGAGELFF. Written as DNA, the CDR3 is TGTGCCATCAGTTCCCTAGCGGGGATGGGTGCCGGGGAGCTGTTTTTT.

This clone is a singleton in its sample. CDR3 nucleotide sequence: TGTGCCAGCAGCCATGACTTAGGACTAGCGGGAGAGTCCTACAATGAGCAGTTCTTC. It codes for CASSHDLGLAGESYNEQFF. This chain connects TRBV4-2 to TRBJ2-1; 13 nucleotides agree with TRBD2. V shed 3 bases and J 1 base; nucleotides not matched to a gene: 9. Germline V gene data show CDR1 as LGHNA and CDR2 as YNFKEQ. The CDR3 runs 19 residues.

This chain connects TRBV2 to TRBJ1-2; 9 bases agree with TRBD1. CDR1 and CDR2 from the germline V gene are SNHLY and FYNNEI. The CDR3 loop spans 14 amino acids. The ends lost 5 bases at V and 4 bases at J; junction bases unmatched: 5. DNA for the CDR3: TGTGCCAGCAGTCCGGGACAGGGACCCTATGGCTACACCTTC. Its translation is CASSPGQGPYGYTF.

In this sample, this clone turned up a few times. J is TRBJ2-2 and V is TRBV27; 11 bases line up with TRBD1. The ends lost 5 bases at V and 4 bases at J; junction bases unmatched: 12. Germline CDR1 is MNHEY and CDR2 is SMNVEV (reference sequence). CDR3 length equals 18 residues. The chain's CDR3 is CASSRPPGQGARTGELFF. The CDR3 nucleotides are TGTGCCAGCAGTCGTCCTCCTGGACAGGGGGCGCGCACCGGGGAGCTGTTTTTT.

CDR3 loop: CAWSGTSGNTGELFF. The CDR3, as DNA: TGTGCCTGGAGCGGGACTAGCGGAAACACCGGGGAGCTGTTTTTT. The chain combines TRBV30 with TRBJ2-2, with TRBD2 identical over 11 bases. CDR1 is GTSNPN and CDR2 is SVGIG in the germline V gene (reference sequence). The CDR3 consists of 15 residues. V trimming: 3 bases; J trimming: 2 bases; junction bases outside the gene matches: 2.

The rearrangement uses TRBV28 and TRBJ1-3; 9 bases line up with TRBD1. The trim removed 6 bases at V and 5 bases at J, leaving 11 bases unmatched. Germline CDR1 is MDHEN and CDR2 is SYDVKM. The CDR3 consists of 16 residues. This chain's CDR3 is CASSPPGQGGRNTIYF. The CDR3 nucleotides are TGTGCCAGCAGCCCCCCGGGACAGGGCGGACGAAACACCATATATTTT.

This chain joins TRBV7-2 and TRBJ2-5; TRBD1 aligns across 9 bases. The CDR3 contains 15 residues. Germline V lookup: CDR1 SGHTA, CDR2 FQGNSA. V shed 5 bases and J 5 bases; nucleotides not matched to a gene: 9. The CDR3 nucleotides read TGTGCCAGCAGCCGCGGGACAGGGCCGGAGGAGACCCAGTACTTC. Its protein is CASSRGTGPEETQYF.

About this clone: Germline and junction disagree at one end, which may indicate a read error. The sample holds other DNA sequences that translate to the same CDR3. The CDR3 sequence: CASSLVGQGRANTEAFF. Written as DNA, the CDR3 is TGCGCCAGCAGTTTGGTGGGACAGGGCCGGGCGAACACTGAAGCTTTCTTT. This chain joins TRBV27 and TRBJ1-1; 9 bases align to TRBD1. The germline V gene has CDR1 MNHEY and CDR2 SMNVEV (reference sequence). The length of the CDR3 is 17 residues.

The CDR3 protein is CASSWLVQGDEQYF. The DNA for the CDR3 is TGCGCCAGCAGCTGGCTAGTACAGGGGGACGAGCAGTACTTC. V usage is TRBV5-1 and J usage is TRBJ2-7, with 8 nucleotides matching TRBD1. Unmatched junction bases numbered 7, after V lost 3 bases and J lost 5 bases. Per germline, CDR1 SGHRS and CDR2 YFSETQ. This CDR3 has 14 residues.

The J gene is TRBJ1-3, the V gene TRBV7-9, with a tentative D call TRBD1 (5 bases). Germline values: CDR1 SEHNR, CDR2 FQNEAQ (reference sequence). The V end lost 1 base, the J end lost 4 bases, and 11 bases lay between the germline ends. This CDR3 region has 15 residues. The CDR3 bases are TGTGCCAGCAGCTTAGGGGACCCTCAAGGAAACACCATATATTTT. Residues: CASSLGDPQGNTIYF.

This chain uses TRBV7-2 with TRBJ2-5; possible D gene TRBD1, 6 bases. The CDR3 has 15 residues. V was cut by 1 base and J by 4 bases, with 13 bases left in between. In germline, CDR1 is SGHTA, CDR2 FQGNSA. The CDR3 coding sequence is TGTGCCAGCAGCTTAGGGGCAGGGGTGGTAGAGACCCAGTACTTC. Translating it yields CASSLGAGVVETQYF.

For this clone: The junction departs from germline at one end; a sequencing error may be responsible. V is TRBV19 and J is TRBJ2-7, with 11 nucleotides matching TRBD1. CDR3 size: 14 residues. Germline V gene sequence: CDR1 LNHDA, CDR2 SQIVND (reference sequence). CDR3 bases: TGCGCCAGTAGTCTCGGACAGGGGGCCGACGAGCAGTACTTC. Its translation is CASSLGQGADEQYF.

The V and J genes are TRBV7-3 and TRBJ2-1; D is undetermined. CDR1 is SGHTA and CDR2 is FQGTGA in the germline V gene. The CDR3 loop spans 13 amino acids. Trimming took 1 base from V and 4 from J, leaving 5 bases between them. CDR3 bases: TGTGCCAGCAGCTTAAGTCAGTACAATGAGCAGTTCTTC. Encoded protein: CASSLSQYNEQFF.

On this clone itself: The sample carries other DNA sequences with the same CDR3. The rearrangement joins TRBV5-5 to TRBJ1-5; the D is unclear. The CDR3 consists of 15 residues. From germline, CDR1 is SGHKS and CDR2 YYEKEE (reference sequence). V lost 0 bases, J lost 7 bases, and 14 bases lay in between. CDR3 DNA sequence: TGTGCCAGCAGCTTGGAAGCGGGAGGTGGGCAGCCCCAGCATTTT. Its translation: CASSLEAGGGQPQHF. The whole variable domain, remainder taken from reference TRBV5-5 and TRBJ1-5, is DAGVTQSPTHLIKTRGQQVTLRCSPISGHKSVSWYQQVLGQGPQFIFQYYEKEERGRGNFPDRFSARQFPNYSSELNVNALLLGDSALYLCASSLEAGGGQPQHFGDGTRLSIL.

This chain joins TRBV2 and TRBJ2-3; D assignment may be TRBD1 or TRBD2 (5 bases each). V was shortened by 8 bases and J by 8 bases, with 14 bases between the two germline ends. Germline assignment: CDR1 SNHLY and CDR2 FYNNEI. The CDR3 totals 12 residues. In DNA form, the CDR3 reads TGTGCCAGCTTAGGACGGGGCGCTACGCAGTATTTT. It specifies CASLGRGATQYF.

The V call is TRBV4-2, the J call TRBJ2-1, with TRBD2 matching over 14 bases. Germline values: CDR1 LGHNA, CDR2 YNFKEQ. The CDR3 runs to 15 residues. The V and J ends lost 3 bases and 9 bases, in that order; junction bases with no gene match: 4. The CDR3 coding sequence is TGTGCCAGCAGCCATCCGGGACTAGCGGGAGTTGAGCAGTTCTTC. It specifies CASSHPGLAGVEQFF.

The CDR3 bases are TGCGCCAGCAGCTACACTGGGCTAGCGGGAGCGGAAGACGAGCAGTACTTC. Its translation is CASSYTGLAGAEDEQYF. The chain recombines TRBV5-1 with TRBJ2-7, with TRBD2 identical over 10 bases. V trimming: 3 bases; J trimming: 5 bases; junction bases outside the gene matches: 14. The CDR3 extends over 17 amino acids. Germline CDR1 SGHRS, CDR2 YFSETQ.

This chain joins TRBV12-5 and TRBJ2-5; TRBD1 is a possible D gene (6 bases). V lost 1 base, J lost 3 bases, and 9 bases lay in between. Per the germline V gene, CDR1 is LGHNT and CDR2 is FRNRAP. The length of the CDR3 is 14 residues. CDR3 in DNA: TGTGCTAGTGGTTTGGCAGGACAGAAAGAGACCCAGTACTTC. Amino acid sequence: CASGLAGQKETQYF.

This chain connects TRBV7-8 to TRBJ1-1, with TRBD1 matching 7 bases. The length of the CDR3 is 14 residues. Germline CDR1 reads SGHVS; CDR2 reads FQNEAQ. V lost 5 bases and J lost 11; bases outside the gene matches: 14. The CDR3 DNA is TGTGCCAGCAGCAGGGGGCCCCTGCCCTTTGAGGCTTTCTTT. Protein sequence: CASSRGPLPFEAFF.

J is TRBJ2-1 and V is TRBV5-6; D assignment may be TRBD1 or TRBD2 (5 bases each). CDR3 length: 16 amino acids. The ends were cut back, 0 bases at V and 9 bases at J, with 19 bases in the middle. Germline V CDR1 and CDR2: SGHDT, YYEEEE. The chain's CDR3 is CASSLATALGGFEQFF. In DNA form, the CDR3 reads TGTGCCAGCAGCTTGGCGACAGCGCTTGGGGGATTTGAGCAGTTCTTC.

The V gene is TRBV10-3, the J gene TRBJ1-5, with a tentative D call TRBD1 (5 bases). The CDR3 contains 17 residues. The V gene lost 0 bases and the J gene lost 2 bases, with 14 bases spanning the gap. Germline CDR1 is ENHRY and CDR2 is SYGVKD. The CDR3 DNA reads as TGTGCCATCAGTGAGTCGGGGAGGGGTGATGGCAATCAGCCCCAGCATTTT. Amino acids: CAISESGRGDGNQPQHF.

The chain combines TRBV29-1 with TRBJ2-1; 13 nucleotides agree with TRBD2. V lost 6 bases, J lost 2 bases, and 7 bases stayed unmatched. The CDR3 has 16 amino acids. In germline, CDR1 is SQVTM, CDR2 ANQGSEA. CDR3 sequence reads: CSVELGLAGAYNEQFF. DNA for the CDR3: TGCAGCGTCGAATTAGGACTAGCGGGAGCCTACAATGAGCAGTTCTTC.

The chain links TRBV4-2 to TRBJ1-2; D remains ambiguous. V dropped 1 base and J dropped 5 bases, with 11 bases sitting between them. CDR3 length: 14 residues. Germline CDR1 LGHNA, CDR2 YNFKEQ. The DNA of the CDR3 is TGTGCCAGCAGCCAAGGACCTGGGTTTTATGGCTACACCTTC. Translating gives CASSQGPGFYGYTF.